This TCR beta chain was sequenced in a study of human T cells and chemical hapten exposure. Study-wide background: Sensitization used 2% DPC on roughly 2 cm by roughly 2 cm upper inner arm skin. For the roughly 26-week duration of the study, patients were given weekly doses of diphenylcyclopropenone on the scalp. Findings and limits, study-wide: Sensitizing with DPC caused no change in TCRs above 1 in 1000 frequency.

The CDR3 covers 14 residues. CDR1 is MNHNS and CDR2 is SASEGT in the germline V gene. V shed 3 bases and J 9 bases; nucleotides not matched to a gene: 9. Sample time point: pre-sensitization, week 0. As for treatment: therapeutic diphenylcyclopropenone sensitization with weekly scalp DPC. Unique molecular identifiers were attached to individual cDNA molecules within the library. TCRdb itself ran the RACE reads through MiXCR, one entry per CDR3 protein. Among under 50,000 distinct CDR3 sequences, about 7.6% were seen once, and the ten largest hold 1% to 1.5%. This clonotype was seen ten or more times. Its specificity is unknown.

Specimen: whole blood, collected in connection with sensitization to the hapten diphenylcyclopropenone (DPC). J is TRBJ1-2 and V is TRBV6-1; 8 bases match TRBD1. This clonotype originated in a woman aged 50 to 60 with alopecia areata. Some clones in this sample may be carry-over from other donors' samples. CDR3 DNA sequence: TGTGCCAGCAGTGAGCTTGACAGGGGAAGACGCTACACCTTC. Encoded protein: CASSELDRGRRYTF.